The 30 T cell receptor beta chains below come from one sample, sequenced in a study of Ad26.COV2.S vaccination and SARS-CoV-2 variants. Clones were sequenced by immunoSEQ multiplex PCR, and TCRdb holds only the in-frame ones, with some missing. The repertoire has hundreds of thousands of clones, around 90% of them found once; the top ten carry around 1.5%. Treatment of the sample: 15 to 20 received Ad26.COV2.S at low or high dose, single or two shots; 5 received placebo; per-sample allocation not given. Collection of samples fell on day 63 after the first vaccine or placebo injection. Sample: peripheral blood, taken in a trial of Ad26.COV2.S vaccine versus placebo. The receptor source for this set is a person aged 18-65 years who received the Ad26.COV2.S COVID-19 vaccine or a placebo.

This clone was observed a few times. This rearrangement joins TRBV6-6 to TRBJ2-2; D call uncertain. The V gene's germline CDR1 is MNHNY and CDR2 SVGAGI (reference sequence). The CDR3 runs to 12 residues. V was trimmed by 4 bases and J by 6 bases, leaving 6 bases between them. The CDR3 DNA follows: TGTGCCAGCAGTTGGGTTGCCGGGGAGCTGTTTTTT. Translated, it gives CASSWVAGELFF.

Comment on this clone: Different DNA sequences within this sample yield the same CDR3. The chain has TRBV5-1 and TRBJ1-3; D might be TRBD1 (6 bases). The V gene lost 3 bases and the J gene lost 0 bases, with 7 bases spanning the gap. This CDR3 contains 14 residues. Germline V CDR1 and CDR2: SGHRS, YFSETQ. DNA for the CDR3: TGCGCCAGCAGCTCACAGGGCTCTGGAAACACCATATATTTT. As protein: CASSSQGSGNTIYF. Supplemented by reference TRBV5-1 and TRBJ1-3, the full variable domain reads KAGVTQTPRYLIKTRGQQVTLSCSPISGHRSVSWYQQTPGQGLQFLFEYFSETQRNKGNFPGRFSGRQFSNSRSEMNVSTLELGDSALYLCASSSQGSGNTIYFGEGSWLTVV.

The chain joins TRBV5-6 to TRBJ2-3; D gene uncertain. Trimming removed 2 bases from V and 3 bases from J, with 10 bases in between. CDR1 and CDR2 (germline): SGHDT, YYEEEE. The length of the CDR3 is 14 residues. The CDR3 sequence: CASSLPGLTDTQYF. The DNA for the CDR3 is TGTGCCAGCAGCTTACCGGGCCTAACAGATACGCAGTATTTT.

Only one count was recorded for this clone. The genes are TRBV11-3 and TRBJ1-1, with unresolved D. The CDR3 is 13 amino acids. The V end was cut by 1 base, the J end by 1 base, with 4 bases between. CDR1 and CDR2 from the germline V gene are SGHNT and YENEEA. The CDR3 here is CASSLGPNTEAFF. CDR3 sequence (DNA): TGTGCCAGCAGCTTAGGACCGAACACTGAAGCTTTCTTT.

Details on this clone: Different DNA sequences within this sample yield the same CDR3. CDR3 sequence (DNA): TGTGCCAGCAGCTCACCACGGGAAGGAGAGACCCAGTACTTC. Protein sequence: CASSSPREGETQYF. The gene calls are TRBV5-4 and TRBJ2-5, with D tentatively TRBD2 (5 bases). Trimming removed 3 bases at V and 4 bases at J, with 13 bases between. In germline, CDR1 is SGHNT, CDR2 YYREEE (reference sequence). The CDR3 covers 14 residues.

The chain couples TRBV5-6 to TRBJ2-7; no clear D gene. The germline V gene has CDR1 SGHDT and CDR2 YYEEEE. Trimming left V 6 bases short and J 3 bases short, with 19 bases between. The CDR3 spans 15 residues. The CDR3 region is CASTSWRSWGYEQYF. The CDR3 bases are TGTGCCAGCACCTCCTGGCGGTCGTGGGGCTACGAGCAGTACTTC. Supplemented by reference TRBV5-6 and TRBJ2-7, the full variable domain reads DAGVTQSPTHLIKTRGQQVTLRCSPKSGHDTVSWYQQALGQGPQFIFQYYEEEERQRGNFPDRFSGHQFPNYSSELNVNALLLGDSALYLCASTSWRSWGYEQYFGPGTRLTVT.

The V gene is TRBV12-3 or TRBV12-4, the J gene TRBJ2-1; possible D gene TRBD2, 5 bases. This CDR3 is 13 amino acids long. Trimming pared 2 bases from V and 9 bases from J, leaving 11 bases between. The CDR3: CASSLNLEGEQFF. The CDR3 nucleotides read TGTGCCAGCAGTTTAAATCTCGAGGGTGAGCAGTTCTTC.

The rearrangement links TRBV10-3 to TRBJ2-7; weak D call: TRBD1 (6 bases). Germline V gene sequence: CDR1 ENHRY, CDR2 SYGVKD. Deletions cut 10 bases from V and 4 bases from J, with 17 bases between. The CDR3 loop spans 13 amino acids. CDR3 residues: CATRDTDRYEQYF. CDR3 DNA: TGTGCCACCCGGGACACTGACAGGTACGAGCAGTACTTC.

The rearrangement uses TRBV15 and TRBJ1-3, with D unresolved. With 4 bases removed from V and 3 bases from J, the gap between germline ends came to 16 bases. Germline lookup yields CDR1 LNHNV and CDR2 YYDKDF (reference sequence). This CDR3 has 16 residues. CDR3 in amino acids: CATSISRMSGGNTIYF. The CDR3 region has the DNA TGTGCCACCAGCATATCCAGGATGAGCGGTGGAAACACCATATATTTT. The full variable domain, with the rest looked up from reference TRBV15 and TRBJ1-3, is DAMVIQNPRYQVTQFGKPVTLSCSQTLNHNVMYWYQQKSSQAPKLLFHYYDKDFNNEADTPDNFQSRRPNTSFCFLDIRSPGLGDTAMYLCATSISRMSGGNTIYFGEGSWLTVV.

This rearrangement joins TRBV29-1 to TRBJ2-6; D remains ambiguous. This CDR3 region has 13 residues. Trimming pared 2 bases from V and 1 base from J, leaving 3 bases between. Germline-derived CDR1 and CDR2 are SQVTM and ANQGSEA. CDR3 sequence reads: CSVEFSGANVLTF. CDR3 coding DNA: TGCAGCGTTGAATTTTCTGGGGCCAACGTCCTGACTTTC.

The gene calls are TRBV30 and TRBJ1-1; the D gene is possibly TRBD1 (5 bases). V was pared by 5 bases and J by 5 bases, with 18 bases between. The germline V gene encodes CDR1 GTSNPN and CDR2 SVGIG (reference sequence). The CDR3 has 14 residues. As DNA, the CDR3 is TGTGCCTGGTTATCGGGCCAGGGCAAGACTGAAGCTTTCTTT. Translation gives CAWLSGQGKTEAFF.

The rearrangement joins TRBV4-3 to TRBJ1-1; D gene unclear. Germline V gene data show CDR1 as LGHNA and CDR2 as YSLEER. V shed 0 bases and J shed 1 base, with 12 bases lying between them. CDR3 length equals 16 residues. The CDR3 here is CASSQDPVRGNTEAFF. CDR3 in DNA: TGCGCCAGCAGCCAAGATCCGGTCAGAGGGAACACTGAAGCTTTCTTT.

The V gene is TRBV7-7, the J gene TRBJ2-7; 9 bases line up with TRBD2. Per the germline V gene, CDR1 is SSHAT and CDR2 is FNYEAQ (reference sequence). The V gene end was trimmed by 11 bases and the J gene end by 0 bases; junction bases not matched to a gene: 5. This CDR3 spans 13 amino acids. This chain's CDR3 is CASLLAGSYEQYF. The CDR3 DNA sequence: TGTGCCTCCCTACTAGCGGGCTCCTACGAGCAGTACTTC. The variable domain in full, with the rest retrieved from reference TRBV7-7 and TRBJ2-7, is GAGVSQSPRYKVTKRGQDVTLRCDPISSHATLYWYQQALGQGPEFLTYFNYEAQPDKSGLPSDRFSAERPEGSISTLTIQRTEQRDSAMYRCASLLAGSYEQYFGPGTRLTVT.

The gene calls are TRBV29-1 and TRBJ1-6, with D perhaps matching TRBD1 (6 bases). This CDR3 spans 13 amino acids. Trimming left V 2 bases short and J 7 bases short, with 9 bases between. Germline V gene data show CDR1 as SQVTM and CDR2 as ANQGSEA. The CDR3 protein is CSVETGQNSPLHF. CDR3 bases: TGCAGCGTTGAAACCGGACAGAATTCACCCCTCCACTTT.

The CDR3 loop is CASSLDTSTDTQYF. CDR3 DNA: TGTGCCAGCAGCTTGGATACTAGCACAGATACGCAGTATTTT. The chain carries TRBV5-8 and TRBJ2-3; D is unclear. The V gene's germline CDR1 is SGHTS and CDR2 YDEGEE. Trimming left V 0 bases short and J 0 bases short, with 5 bases between. The CDR3 is 14 residues long. Full variable domain (outside the CDR3, taken from reference TRBV5-8 and TRBJ2-3): EAGVTQSPTHLIKTRGQQATLRCSPISGHTSVYWYQQALGLGLQFLLWYDEGEERNRGNFPPRFSGRQFPNYSSELNVNALELEDSALYLCASSLDTSTDTQYFGPGTRLTVL.

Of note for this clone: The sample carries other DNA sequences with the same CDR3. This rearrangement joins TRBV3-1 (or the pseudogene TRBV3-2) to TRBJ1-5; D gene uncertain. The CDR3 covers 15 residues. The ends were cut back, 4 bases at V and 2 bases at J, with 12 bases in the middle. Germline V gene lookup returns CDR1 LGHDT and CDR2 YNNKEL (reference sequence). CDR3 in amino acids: CASSLGSGGNQPQHF. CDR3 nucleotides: TGTGCCAGCAGCCTAGGGTCCGGGGGCAATCAGCCCCAGCATTTT.

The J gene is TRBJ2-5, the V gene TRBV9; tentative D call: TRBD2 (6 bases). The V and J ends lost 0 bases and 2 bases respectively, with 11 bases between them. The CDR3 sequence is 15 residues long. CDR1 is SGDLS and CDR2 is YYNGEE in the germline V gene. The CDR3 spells CASSVEGGEQETQYF. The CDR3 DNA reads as TGTGCCAGCAGCGTAGAAGGCGGGGAACAAGAGACCCAGTACTTC. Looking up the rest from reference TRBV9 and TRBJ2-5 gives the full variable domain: DSGVTQTPKHLITATGQRVTLRCSPRSGDLSVYWYQQSLDQGLQFLIQYYNGEERAKGNILERFSAQQFPDLHSELNLSSLELGDSALYFCASSVEGGEQETQYFGPGTRLLVL.

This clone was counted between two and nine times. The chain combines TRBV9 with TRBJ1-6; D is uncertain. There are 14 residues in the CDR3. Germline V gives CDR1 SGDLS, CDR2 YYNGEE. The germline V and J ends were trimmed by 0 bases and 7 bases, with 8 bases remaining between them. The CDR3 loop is CASSVGTGNSPLHF. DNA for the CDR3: TGTGCCAGCAGCGTAGGAACGGGAAATTCACCCCTCCACTTT. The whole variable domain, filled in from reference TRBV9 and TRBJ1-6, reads DSGVTQTPKHLITATGQRVTLRCSPRSGDLSVYWYQQSLDQGLQFLIQYYNGEERAKGNILERFSAQQFPDLHSELNLSSLELGDSALYFCASSVGTGNSPLHFGNGTRLTVT.

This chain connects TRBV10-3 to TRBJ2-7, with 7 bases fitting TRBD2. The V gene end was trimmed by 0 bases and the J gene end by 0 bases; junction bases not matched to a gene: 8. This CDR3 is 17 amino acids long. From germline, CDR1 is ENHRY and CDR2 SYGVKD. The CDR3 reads CAISESRLGGGSYEQYF. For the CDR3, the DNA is TGTGCCATCAGTGAGTCCCGGTTGGGGGGGGGCTCCTACGAGCAGTACTTC.

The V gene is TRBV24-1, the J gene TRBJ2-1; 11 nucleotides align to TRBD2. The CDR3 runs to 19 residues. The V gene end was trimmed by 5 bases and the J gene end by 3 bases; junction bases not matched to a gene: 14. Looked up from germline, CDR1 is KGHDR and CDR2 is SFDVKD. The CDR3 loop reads CATSATGTSGTHYYNEQFF. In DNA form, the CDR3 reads TGTGCCACCAGTGCCACCGGGACTAGCGGAACACATTACTACAATGAGCAGTTCTTC.

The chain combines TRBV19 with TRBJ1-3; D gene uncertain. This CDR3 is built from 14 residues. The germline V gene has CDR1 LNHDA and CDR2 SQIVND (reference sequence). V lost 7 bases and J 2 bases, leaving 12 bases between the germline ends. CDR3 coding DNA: TGTGCCAGTACCAAACGGACCGCTGGAAACACCATATATTTT. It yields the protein CASTKRTAGNTIYF.

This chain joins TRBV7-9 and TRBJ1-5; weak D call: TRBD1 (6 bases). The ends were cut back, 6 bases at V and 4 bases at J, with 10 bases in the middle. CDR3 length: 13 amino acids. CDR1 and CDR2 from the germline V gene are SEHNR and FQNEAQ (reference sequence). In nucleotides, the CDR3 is TGTGCCAGCAGAGGGGGGGAGAATCAGCCCCAGCATTTT. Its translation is CASRGGENQPQHF.

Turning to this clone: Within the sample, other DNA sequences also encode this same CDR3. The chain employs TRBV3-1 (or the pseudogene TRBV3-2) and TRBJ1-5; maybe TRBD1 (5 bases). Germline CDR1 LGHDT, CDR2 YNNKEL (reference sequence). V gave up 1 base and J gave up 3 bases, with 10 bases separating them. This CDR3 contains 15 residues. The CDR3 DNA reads TGTGCCAGCAGCCAAGGGGACCGTTTCAATCAGCCCCAGCATTTT. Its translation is CASSQGDRFNQPQHF.

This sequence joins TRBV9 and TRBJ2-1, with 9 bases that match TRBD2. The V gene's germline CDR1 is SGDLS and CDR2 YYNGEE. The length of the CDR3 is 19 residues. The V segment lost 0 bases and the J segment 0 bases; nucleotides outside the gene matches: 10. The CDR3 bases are TGTGCCAGCAGCGTAGGGGTAGCGGGGGCGTTGAGCTCCTACAATGAGCAGTTCTTC. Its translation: CASSVGVAGALSSYNEQFF.

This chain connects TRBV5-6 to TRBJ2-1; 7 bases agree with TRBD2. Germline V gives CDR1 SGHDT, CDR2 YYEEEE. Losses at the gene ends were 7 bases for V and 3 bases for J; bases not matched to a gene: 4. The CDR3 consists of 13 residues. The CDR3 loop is CASVGTNYNEQFF. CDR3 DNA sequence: TGTGCCAGCGTCGGGACTAACTACAATGAGCAGTTCTTC.

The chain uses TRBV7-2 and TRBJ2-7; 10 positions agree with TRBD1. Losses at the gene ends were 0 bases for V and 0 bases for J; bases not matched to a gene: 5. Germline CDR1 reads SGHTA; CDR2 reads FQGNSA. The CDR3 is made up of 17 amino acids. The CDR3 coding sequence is TGTGCCAGCAGCTTAGCGAGGGGGACAGGGGACTCCTACGAGCAGTACTTC. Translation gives CASSLARGTGDSYEQYF.

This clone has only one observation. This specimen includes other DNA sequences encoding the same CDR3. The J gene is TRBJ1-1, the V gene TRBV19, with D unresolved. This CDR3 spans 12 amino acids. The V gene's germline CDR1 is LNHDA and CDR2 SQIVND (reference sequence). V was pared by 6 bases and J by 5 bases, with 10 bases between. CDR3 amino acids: CASSRGFTEAFF. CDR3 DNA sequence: TGTGCCAGTAGCCGAGGGTTTACTGAAGCTTTCTTT.

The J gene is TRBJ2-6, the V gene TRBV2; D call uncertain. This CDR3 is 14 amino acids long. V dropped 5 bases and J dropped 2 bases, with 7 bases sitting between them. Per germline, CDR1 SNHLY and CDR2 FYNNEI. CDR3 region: CASSFMAGANVLTF. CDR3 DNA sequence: TGTGCCAGCAGTTTCATGGCTGGGGCCAACGTCCTGACTTTC.

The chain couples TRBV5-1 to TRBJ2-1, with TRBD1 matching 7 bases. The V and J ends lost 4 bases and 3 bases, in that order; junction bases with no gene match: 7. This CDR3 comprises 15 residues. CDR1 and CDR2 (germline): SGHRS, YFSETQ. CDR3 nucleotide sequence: TGCGCCAGCAGCGTGCCACAGGGGCTCTACAATGAGCAGTTCTTC. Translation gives CASSVPQGLYNEQFF.

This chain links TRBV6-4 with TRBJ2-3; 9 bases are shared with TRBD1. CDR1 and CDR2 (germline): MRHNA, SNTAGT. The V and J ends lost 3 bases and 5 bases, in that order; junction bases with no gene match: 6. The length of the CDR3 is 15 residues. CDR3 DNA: TGTGCCAGCAGTGAAATACAGGGGGCCATAGATACGCAGTATTTT. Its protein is CASSEIQGAIDTQYF.